The rows below give T cell receptor beta chains drawn from one sample of a study of T cell repertoires in cytomegalovirus infection. Using its own MiXCR run on the reads, TCRdb lists one record per CDR3 protein. In the table there are approximately 130,000 distinct CDR3 sequences, 20% to 30% of which are singletons. These receptors have no known antigen. Sequenced sample: PBMCs, sequenced either directly or after in vitro stimulation (not recorded which). The receptor source for this set is a human donor in good health (CMV status not recorded). Some clones in this sample may be carry-over from other donors' samples. Each CDR3 is given with its conserved first and last residue. The D gene is left open where the match is weak. The listing skips clone size in some rows; elsewhere it reads once, few, many or a size class.

J,size,V,D,CDR3,DNA
TRBJ2-2,many,TRBV7-2,-,CASSPTNTGELFF,TGTGCCAGCAGTCCTACGAACACCGGGGAGCTGTTTTTT
TRBJ2-7,few,TRBV6-5,TRBD2,CASRGLAGEQYF,TGTGCCAGCAGAGGACTAGCAGGCGAGCAGTACTTC
TRBJ1-5,few,TRBV6-1,-,CASSEWQVHF,TGTGCCAGCAGTGAATGGCAAGTTCATTTT
TRBJ1-1,-,TRBV7-6,-,CASSSVMGSTEAFF,TGTGCCAGCAGCTCCGTCATGGGGAGCACTGAAGCTTTCTTT
TRBJ2-3,-,TRBV20-1,TRBD2,CSARPLLAGVTDTQYF,TGCAGTGCTAGGCCCTTGCTAGCGGGAGTGACAGATACGCAGTATTTT
TRBJ2-1,few,TRBV9,-,CASSVASEQFF,TGTGCCAGCAGCGTAGCGTCTGAGCAGTTCTTC
TRBJ2-1,-,TRBV14,-,CASSQEYYYNEQFF,TGTGCCAGCAGCCAAGAATACTACTACAATGAGCAGTTCTTC
TRBJ1-2,few,TRBV7-2,TRBD1,CASSPTGDGYTF,TGTGCCAGCAGCCCCACAGGGGACGGCTACACCTTC
TRBJ2-5,few,TRBV7-9,TRBD2,CASSKAGSQETQYF,TGTGCCAGCAGCAAAGCGGGGAGCCAAGAGACCCAGTACTTC
TRBJ1-1,-,TRBV24-1,-,CATSDLSSTEAFF,TGTGCCACCAGTGATTTGTCGTCTACTGAAGCTTTCTTT
TRBJ2-1,many,TRBV7-2,TRBD2,CASSLRASGRRAYNEQFF,TGTGCCAGCAGCTTACGGGCTAGCGGGAGGAGGGCGTACAATGAGCAGTTCTTC
TRBJ1-4,-,TRBV4-1,-,CASSGVEKLFF,TGCGCCAGCTCGGGGGTCGAAAAACTGTTTTTT
TRBJ1-5,many,TRBV27,-,CASSLGSAPHQPQHF,TGTGCCAGCAGTTTAGGGTCAGCCCCCCATCAGCCCCAGCATTTT
TRBJ2-2,-,TRBV11-3,TRBD2,CASSLPAGAGTGELFF,TGTGCCAGCAGCTTACCAGCGGGAGCGGGGACCGGGGAGCTGTTTTTT
TRBJ2-7,-,TRBV15,-,CATSSGRGPNYEQYF,TGTGCCACCAGCAGCGGGAGGGGGCCAAACTACGAGCAGTACTTC
TRBJ2-1,few,TRBV19,-,CASSIAGTKYNEQFF,TGTGCCAGTAGTATTGCCGGGACCAAATACAATGAGCAGTTCTTC
TRBJ1-1,-,TRBV12-3/TRBV12-4,-,CASSKEVWSEAFF,TGTGCCAGCAGTAAGGAGGTTTGGTCTGAAGCTTTCTTT
TRBJ1-2,many,TRBV7-9,-,CASSLVDSDGYTF,TGTGCCAGCAGCTTGGTCGACAGTGACGGCTACACCTTC
TRBJ2-7,few,TRBV4-1,-,CASSQDPGDSYEQYF,TGCGCCAGCAGCCAAGATCCTGGGGATTCCTACGAGCAGTACTTC
TRBJ1-1,once,TRBV30,TRBD1,CAWSDGTGGRSTEAFF,TGTGCCTGGAGTGACGGGACAGGGGGCCGGAGCACTGAAGCTTTCTTT
TRBJ2-3,-,TRBV5-1,-,CASSLEQGIDTQYF,TGCGCCAGCAGCTTGGAACAGGGTATCGATACGCAGTATTTT
TRBJ2-1,few,TRBV11-3,-,CASSLGASGTYNEQFF,TGTGCCAGCAGCTTAGGGGCCAGCGGTACTTACAATGAGCAGTTCTTC
TRBJ1-1,-,TRBV12-3/TRBV12-4,-,CASRLAENTEAFF,TGTGCCAGCAGGCTTGCAGAGAACACTGAAGCTTTCTTT
TRBJ2-2,many,TRBV7-2,TRBD1,CASRARQGAGELFF,TGTGCCAGCAGGGCGCGACAGGGGGCCGGGGAGCTGTTTTTT
TRBJ2-1,-,TRBV11-2,-,CASSLKYKPQQFF,TGTGCCAGCAGCCTAAAATATAAACCCCAGCAGTTCTTC
TRBJ2-1,many,TRBV7-2,-,CASSLVGVAHNEQFF,TGTGCCAGCAGCTTAGTGGGAGTCGCCCACAATGAGCAGTTCTTC
TRBJ1-3,-,TRBV28,-,CASSSPGGAGGNTIYF,TGTGCCAGCAGTTCCCCCGGGGGGGCAGGTGGAAACACCATATATTTT
TRBJ2-2,many,TRBV7-9,-,CASTLVPGNTGELFF,TGTGCCAGCACCCTTGTACCCGGGAACACCGGGGAGCTGTTTTTT